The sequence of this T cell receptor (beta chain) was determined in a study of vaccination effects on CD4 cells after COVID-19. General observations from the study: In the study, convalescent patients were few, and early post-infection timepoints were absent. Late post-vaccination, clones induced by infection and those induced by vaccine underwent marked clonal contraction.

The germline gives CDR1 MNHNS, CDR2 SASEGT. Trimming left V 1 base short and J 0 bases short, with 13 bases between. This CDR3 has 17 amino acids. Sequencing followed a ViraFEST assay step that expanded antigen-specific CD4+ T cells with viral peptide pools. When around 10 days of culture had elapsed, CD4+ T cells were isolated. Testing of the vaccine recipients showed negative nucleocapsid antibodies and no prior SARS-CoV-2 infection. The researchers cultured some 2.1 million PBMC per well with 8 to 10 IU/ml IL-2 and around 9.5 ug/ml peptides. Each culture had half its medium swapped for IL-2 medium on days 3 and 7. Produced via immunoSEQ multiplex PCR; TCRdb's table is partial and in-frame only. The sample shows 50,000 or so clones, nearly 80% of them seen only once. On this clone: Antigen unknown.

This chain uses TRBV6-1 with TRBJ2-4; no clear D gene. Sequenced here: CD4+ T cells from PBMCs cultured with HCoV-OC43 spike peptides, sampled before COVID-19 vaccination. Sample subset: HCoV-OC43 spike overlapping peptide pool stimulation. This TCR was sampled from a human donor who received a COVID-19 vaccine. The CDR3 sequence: CASSEVRTTLAKNIQYF. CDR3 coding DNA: TGTGCCAGCAGTGAAGTGCGAACAACCCTAGCCAAAAACATTCAGTACTTC.